Here is one T cell receptor (beta chain) with its context. Its matching antigen is unknown. The CDR3 is 15 amino acids. The ends lost 6 bases at V and 9 bases at J; junction bases unmatched: 12. CDR1 is SQVTM and CDR2 is ANQGSEA in the germline V gene. Vbeta (60) and Jbeta (13) primers were used in the PCR. TCRdb keeps only in-frame clones here, not all; method: immunoSEQ multiplex PCR. The repertoire holds 150,000 or so clones, approximately 74% seen once, with 2% to 2.5% in the top ten. The sample originates from a study of cytomegalovirus exposure and HLA in healthy donors. General study points: Later analysis identified a missense DCLRE1C variant that was linked to TCR beta V- and J-gene trimming. CMV antigen specificity of three CMV-associated chains was confirmed in vitro. Donors were assumed by presence/absence analyses to have roughly uniform sequencing depth. Analysis performed later found 16,000 or so TCR beta sequences associated with HLA alleles at 0.05 false discovery rate.

This clonotype was obtained from a man between 25 and 39 years old in good health and CMV-seronegative. This rearrangement joins TRBV29-1 to TRBJ2-1, with 12 bases matching TRBD1. The source material was PBMCs. For the CDR3, the DNA is TGCAGCGTGGATTCCGGGACAGGGGGCCGAAGTGAGCAGTTCTTC. This sequence encodes CSVDSGTGGRSEQFF.